The clone carrying this T cell receptor beta chain was observed a single time. V lost 5 bases and J 4 bases, leaving 14 bases between the germline ends. Germline CDR1 is SGHVS and CDR2 is FQNEAQ. The CDR3 totals 14 residues. The assay was immunoSEQ multiplex PCR, and TCRdb's table has in-frame clones only and misses some. The top ten clones hold 20% to 25% of a sample with tens of thousands of clones, 80% to 85% of them seen once. This sample was included in a study of blood T cell repertoires in COVID-19. The V call is TRBV7-8, the J call TRBJ1-2; D remains unclear. The sequence was obtained from a woman of 80 years or more with COVID-19, enrolled during active disease. Sequencing used peripheral blood. The CDR3 coding sequence is TGTGCCAGCAGCGTTCGAAGGCCAGGCTATGGCTACACCTTC. Encoded protein: CASSVRRPGYGYTF.